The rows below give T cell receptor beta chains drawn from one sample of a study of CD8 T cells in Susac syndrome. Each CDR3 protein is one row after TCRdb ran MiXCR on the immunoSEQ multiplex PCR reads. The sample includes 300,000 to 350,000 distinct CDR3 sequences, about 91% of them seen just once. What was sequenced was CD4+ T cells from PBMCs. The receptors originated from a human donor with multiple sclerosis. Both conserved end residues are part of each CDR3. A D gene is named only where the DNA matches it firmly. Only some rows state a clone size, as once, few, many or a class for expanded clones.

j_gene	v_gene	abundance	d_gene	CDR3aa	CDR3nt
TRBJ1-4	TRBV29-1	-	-	CSASFQVVEKLFF	TGCAGCGCGTCCTTTCAGGTCGTCGAAAAACTGTTTTTT
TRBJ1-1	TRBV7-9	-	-	CASSPPPLNTEAFF	TGTGCCAGCAGCCCCCCCCCACTGAACACTGAAGCTTTCTTT
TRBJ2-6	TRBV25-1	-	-	CASTSSAGANVLTF	TGTGCCAGCACTTCGAGCGCTGGGGCCAACGTCCTGACTTTC
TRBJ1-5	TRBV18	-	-	CASSPGGASNQPQHF	TGTGCCAGCTCACCGGGAGGGGCTAGCAATCAGCCCCAGCATTTT
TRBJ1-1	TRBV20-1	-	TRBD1	CSARVRTGDNTEAFF	TGCAGTGCTAGAGTCAGGACAGGGGACAACACTGAAGCTTTCTTT
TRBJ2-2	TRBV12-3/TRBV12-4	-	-	CASTRRDGTGELFF	TGTGCCAGCACTAGGCGGGACGGCACCGGGGAGCTGTTTTTT
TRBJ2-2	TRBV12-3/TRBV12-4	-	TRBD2	CASRPQVGLAGSTGELFF	TGTGCCAGCAGACCCCAAGTGGGACTAGCGGGCAGCACCGGGGAGCTGTTTTTT
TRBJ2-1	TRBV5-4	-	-	CASSESNSYNEQFF	TGTGCCAGCAGCGAGTCCAACTCCTACAATGAGCAGTTCTTC
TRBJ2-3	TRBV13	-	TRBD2	CASSYGLAGASTDTQYF	TGTGCCAGCAGCTACGGACTAGCGGGGGCCAGCACAGATACGCAGTATTTT
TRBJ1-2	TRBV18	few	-	CASSPPSREHGGYTF	TGTGCCAGCTCACCCCCCTCCAGAGAGCATGGCGGCTACACCTTC
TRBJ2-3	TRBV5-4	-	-	CASSLRGEDTQYF	TGTGCCAGCAGCTTACGCGGGGAGGATACGCAGTATTTT
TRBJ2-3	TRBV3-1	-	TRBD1	CASSPYYGTARLGADTQYF	TGTGCCAGCAGCCCTTACTACGGGACAGCTCGATTAGGCGCAGATACGCAGTATTTT
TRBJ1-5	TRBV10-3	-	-	CAISGNSDQPQHF	TGTGCCATCAGTGGGAACAGCGATCAGCCCCAGCATTTT
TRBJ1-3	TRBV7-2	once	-	CASSLINTIYF	TGTGCCAGCAGCCTCATAAACACCATATATTTT
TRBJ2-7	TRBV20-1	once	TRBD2	CSAFERERPYEQYF	TGCAGTGCATTCGAGCGGGAGCGTCCCTACGAGCAGTACTTC
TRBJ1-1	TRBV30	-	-	CAWSVGPNTEAFF	TGTGCCTGGAGTGTGGGGCCGAACACTGAAGCTTTCTTT
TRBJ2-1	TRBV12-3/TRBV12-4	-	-	CASSLIRQYNEQFF	TGTGCCAGCAGTTTGATTCGGCAGTACAATGAGCAGTTCTTC
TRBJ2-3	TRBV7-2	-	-	CASSLVSLSTDTQYF	TGTGCCAGCAGCTTAGTGTCTTTAAGCACAGATACGCAGTATTTT
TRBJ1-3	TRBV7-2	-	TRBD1	CASQGGWGGNTIYF	TGTGCCAGCCAGGGGGGCTGGGGTGGAAACACCATATATTTT
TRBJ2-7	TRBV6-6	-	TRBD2	CASSYPGTSGDDEQYF	TGTGCCAGCAGTTACCCGGGGACTAGCGGGGATGACGAGCAGTACTTC
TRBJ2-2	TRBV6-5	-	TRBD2	CASSSTSGRLGELFF	TGTGCCAGCAGTTCGACTAGCGGGAGGTTAGGGGAGCTGTTTTTT
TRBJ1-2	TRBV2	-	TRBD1	CASTGTGNYGYTF	TGTGCCAGTACCGGGACAGGGAACTATGGCTACACCTTC
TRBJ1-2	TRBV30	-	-	CAWSVFEGGGYTF	TGTGCCTGGAGTGTATTCGAGGGAGGAGGCTACACCTTC
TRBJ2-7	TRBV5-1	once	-	CASSSARGSGNLYEQYF	TGCGCCAGCAGCTCAGCGAGGGGGTCTGGGAACCTCTACGAGCAGTACTTC
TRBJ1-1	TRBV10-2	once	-	CASSEENWRGYARGDTEAFF	TGCGCCAGCAGTGAGGAAAACTGGCGAGGGTACGCGAGGGGTGACACTGAAGCTTTCTTT
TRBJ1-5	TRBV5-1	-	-	CASSRTGVDQPQHF	TGCGCCAGCAGTCGGACCGGAGTGGATCAGCCCCAGCATTTT
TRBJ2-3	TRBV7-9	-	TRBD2	CASSSTSGGTDTQYF	TGTGCCAGCAGCTCCACTAGCGGGGGCACAGATACGCAGTATTTT
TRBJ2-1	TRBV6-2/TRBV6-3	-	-	CASSYSSSPTWGHEQFF	TGTGCCAGCAGTTACTCTTCCTCTCCAACTTGGGGCCATGAGCAGTTCTTC
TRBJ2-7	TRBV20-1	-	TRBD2	CSAPPSGRSYEQYF	TGCAGTGCTCCTCCTAGCGGGAGGAGCTACGAGCAGTACTTC
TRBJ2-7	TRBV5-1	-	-	CASSLVAVSYEQYF	TGCGCCAGCAGCTTGGTTGCCGTATCCTACGAGCAGTACTTC
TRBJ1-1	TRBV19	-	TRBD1	CASRGTGSTEAFF	TGTGCCAGTAGAGGGACAGGGAGCACTGAAGCTTTCTTT
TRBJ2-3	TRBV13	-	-	CASSLTGASDTQYF	TGTGCCAGCAGTCTGACGGGGGCATCAGATACGCAGTATTTT
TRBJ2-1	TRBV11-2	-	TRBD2	CASSLDRAGGLPNEQFF	TGTGCCAGCAGCTTAGATCGGGCGGGAGGCCTCCCTAATGAGCAGTTCTTC
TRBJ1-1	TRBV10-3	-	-	CAISRDPRNTEAFF	TGTGCCATCAGCAGGGACCCCCGGAACACTGAAGCTTTCTTT
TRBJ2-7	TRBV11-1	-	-	CASSKRGATFSYEQYF	TGTGCCAGCAGCAAAAGGGGGGCTACCTTCTCCTACGAGCAGTACTTC
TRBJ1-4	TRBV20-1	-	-	CSARDTGDSTTNEKLFF	TGCAGTGCTAGAGATACGGGTGACAGCACAACTAATGAAAAACTGTTTTTT
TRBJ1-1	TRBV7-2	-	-	CASSLLTLTGGRNTEAFF	TGTGCCAGCAGCTTACTAACACTGACAGGCGGTCGTAACACTGAAGCTTTCTTT
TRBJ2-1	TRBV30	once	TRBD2	CAWSSWTSGTYNEQFF	TGTGCCTGGAGTTCCTGGACTAGCGGGACCTACAATGAGCAGTTCTTC
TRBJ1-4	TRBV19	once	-	CASSPQTGSVKLFF	TGTGCCAGTAGTCCACAGACCGGGTCGGTAAAACTGTTTTTT
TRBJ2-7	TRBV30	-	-	CAWSESSFGGRYEQYF	TGTGCCTGGAGTGAGAGTTCTTTCGGGGGGCGGTACGAGCAGTACTTC
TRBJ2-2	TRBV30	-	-	CAWSPRGAHTGELFF	TGTGCCTGGAGCCCCCGGGGGGCGCACACCGGGGAGCTGTTTTTT
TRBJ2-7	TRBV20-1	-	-	CSVRTDSYEQYF	TGCAGTGTCAGGACAGACTCCTACGAGCAGTACTTC
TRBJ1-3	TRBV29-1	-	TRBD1	CSVVVRTGRNTIYF	TGCAGCGTTGTGGTCCGGACAGGGAGAAACACCATATATTTT
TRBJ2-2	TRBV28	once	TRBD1	CASRTGANTGELFF	TGTGCCAGCAGGACAGGGGCGAACACCGGGGAGCTGTTTTTT
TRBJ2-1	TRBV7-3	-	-	CASSTGREQFF	TGTGCCAGCAGCACGGGACGTGAGCAGTTCTTC